The clone carrying this T cell receptor (beta chain) occurred many times. Its target is unknown. The sample belongs to a study of prognosis after radiotherapy for stage I lung cancer. General study points: Median unique TCR clones dropped from roughly 10,000 to 7,000 after stereotactic body radiation therapy.

The CDR3 sequence is 16 residues long. Germline-derived CDR1 and CDR2 are DFQATT and SNEGSKA (reference sequence). The ends lost 1 base at V and 6 bases at J; junction bases unmatched: 9. Researchers used two-round multiplex PCR to amplify TCR beta CDR3 starting from genomic DNA. First-round PCR used primers specific to each TRBV and TRBJ gene. Second-round PCR used universal primers. MiXCR was run by TCRdb on the multiplex PCR reads, yielding one entry per CDR3 protein. The repertoire includes 20,000 to 30,000 distinct CDR3 sequences, about 41% of them detected once, and roughly 35% sits in the top ten.

This TCR was sampled from a donor over 45 with non-small cell lung cancer. This specimen was PBMCs, taken before or after stereotactic body radiation therapy (not recorded which). The V and J genes are TRBV20-1 and TRBJ1-6, with 7 nucleotides matching TRBD1. CDR3 amino acids: CSARAGQGVGNSPLHF. CDR3 DNA sequence: TGCAGTGCTAGAGCAGGCCAGGGGGTCGGTAATTCACCCCTCCACTTT.